One sample yielded the 14 T cell receptor beta chains listed below, sequenced in a study of metastatic and nonmetastatic thyroid tumors. Through MiXCR, TCRdb re-clonotyped the PCR reads. The data hold around 16,000 clones, with 25% observed a single time. All patients reached thyroid surgery having received no treatment beforehand. Sequenced: blood. Receptors originate from a male donor with papillary thyroid cancer or a benign thyroid nodule (not recorded which). Some clones in this sample may be carry-over from other donors' samples.

This clone was seen at least ten times. The chain links TRBV7-6 to TRBJ2-2; D possibly uses TRBD1 or TRBD2 (5 bases each). Trimming stripped 5 bases from V and 4 bases from J, with 17 bases between. Germline CDR1 and CDR2: SGHVS and FNYEAQ. CDR3 length equals 16 residues. The CDR3 region is CASSQGTASSTGELFF. The CDR3 coding sequence is TGTGCCAGCAGCCAAGGGACGGCGTCGAGCACCGGGGAGCTGTTTTTT.

This clone has at least ten counts. The chain has TRBV4-1 and TRBJ2-3, with no clear D. This CDR3 has 14 amino acids. Trimming cost V 0 bases and J 4 bases, with 8 bases left between them. Germline V gene data show CDR1 as MGHRA and CDR2 as YSYEKL. The CDR3 DNA follows: TGCGCCAGCAGCCAAGATGGTGGGTCAGATACGCAGTATTTT. It specifies CASSQDGGSDTQYF.

This chain connects TRBV20-1 to TRBJ2-7, with unresolved D. V dropped 1 base and J dropped 3 bases, with 13 bases sitting between them. Germline assignment: CDR1 DFQATT and CDR2 SNEGSKA (reference sequence). This CDR3 is built from 14 residues. The CDR3 nucleotides are TGCAGTGCTAGAGCACGCAGTATTTTCTACGAGCAGTACTTC. This translates into CSARARSIFYEQYF.

Judged by abundance, this clone is medium-sized. V and J are TRBV12-3 or TRBV12-4 and TRBJ1-1; 8 nucleotides align to TRBD1. The J segment lost 6 bases and the V segment lost 5 bases, leaving 8 bases of the junction unmatched. This CDR3 spans 14 amino acids. CDR3 amino acids: CASSGQGWRAEAFF. Written as DNA, the CDR3 is TGTGCCAGCAGTGGACAGGGTTGGAGGGCTGAAGCTTTCTTT.

This clone was detected ten times or more. The chain links TRBV6-1 to TRBJ2-5; D is perhaps TRBD1 (6 bases). Germline-derived CDR1 and CDR2 are MNHNS and SASEGT. This CDR3 contains 13 residues. The V gene lost 6 bases and the J gene lost 5 bases, with 13 bases spanning the gap. The CDR3 coding sequence is TGTGCCAGCAGGTTACCCAGGGGCGAGACCCAGTACTTC. It is translated as CASRLPRGETQYF.

The chain uses TRBV7-6 and TRBJ2-1; tentative D call: TRBD1 (6 bases). This CDR3 comprises 15 residues. Per germline, CDR1 SGHVS and CDR2 FNYEAQ. V gave up 5 bases and J gave up 2 bases, with 13 bases separating them. CDR3 protein: CASSLGHWAYNEQFF. In nucleotides, the CDR3 is TGTGCCAGCAGCCTGGGACATTGGGCCTACAATGAGCAGTTCTTC.

The chain uses TRBV20-1 and TRBJ2-2; TRBD1 aligns across 7 bases. J gave up 0 bases and V 4 bases, and 5 bases lay outside the gene matches. Per the germline V gene, CDR1 is DFQATT and CDR2 is SNEGSKA (reference sequence). The CDR3 runs 15 residues. As DNA, the CDR3 is TGCAGTGCTACAAAACAGGGGTCGAACACCGGGGAGCTGTTTTTT. Translating gives CSATKQGSNTGELFF.

This clone was seen repeatedly, ten times or more. This sequence joins TRBV7-2 and TRBJ2-3; D gene unclear. CDR1 SGHTA and CDR2 FQGNSA come from the germline V gene. The V end was cut by 1 base, the J end by 3 bases, with 5 bases between. This CDR3 is built from 13 residues. CDR3 DNA sequence: TGTGCCAGCAGCTTAGGCCCGACAGATACGCAGTATTTT. Protein: CASSLGPTDTQYF.

This chain links TRBV7-9 with TRBJ1-2; tentative D call: TRBD1 (6 bases). Germline CDR1 reads SEHNR; CDR2 reads FQNEAQ (reference sequence). V lost 5 bases and J lost 6, with 19 bases in between. The CDR3 runs 15 residues. DNA of the CDR3: TGTGCCAGCAGCCAACAAGGGGCAGGGGTAAATGGCTACACCTTC. Its translation is CASSQQGAGVNGYTF. Full variable domain (outside the CDR3, taken from reference TRBV7-9 and TRBJ1-2): DTGVSQNPRHKITKRGQNVTFRCDPISEHNRLYWYRQTLGQGPEFLTYFQNEAQLEKSRLLSDRFSAERPKGSFSTLEIQRTEQGDSAMYLCASSQQGAGVNGYTFGSGTRLTVV.

The table lists this clone with many counts. The J gene is TRBJ2-1, the V gene TRBV7-9; D is possibly TRBD2 (6 bases). Trimming left V 3 bases short and J 4 bases short, with 16 bases between. The CDR3 is 16 residues long. From germline, CDR1 is SEHNR and CDR2 FQNEAQ (reference sequence). The CDR3: CASSFSPAGAYNEQFF. The DNA of the CDR3 is TGTGCCAGCAGCTTTTCCCCAGCGGGCGCTTACAATGAGCAGTTCTTC. Complete variable domain (other parts from reference TRBV7-9 and TRBJ2-1): DTGVSQNPRHKITKRGQNVTFRCDPISEHNRLYWYRQTLGQGPEFLTYFQNEAQLEKSRLLSDRFSAERPKGSFSTLEIQRTEQGDSAMYLCASSFSPAGAYNEQFFGPGTRLTVL.

This clone has just a few counts. V usage is TRBV19 and J usage is TRBJ1-6; 7 positions agree with TRBD1. The CDR3 loop spans 15 amino acids. The V gene's germline CDR1 is LNHDA and CDR2 SQIVND (reference sequence). The trim removed 3 bases at V and 6 bases at J, leaving 5 bases unmatched. CDR3 amino acids: CASSMLGQFNSPLHF. The CDR3 bases are TGTGCCAGTAGTATGTTGGGACAGTTTAATTCACCCCTCCACTTT.

This clone was recorded at least ten times. The J gene is TRBJ1-5, the V gene TRBV28; 7 bases are a match to TRBD1. CDR3 length equals 15 residues. From germline, CDR1 is MDHEN and CDR2 SYDVKM. V gave up 3 bases and J gave up 3 bases; unmatched junction bases: 5. CDR3 sequence (DNA): TGTGCCAGCAGTTTGTTCACAGGGGCCAATCAGCCCCAGCATTTT. Translated, it gives CASSLFTGANQPQHF.

This clone was seen ten or more times. The chain employs TRBV18 and TRBJ2-5; D possibly corresponds to TRBD1 (6 bases). CDR3 length equals 13 residues. V was clipped by 4 bases and J by 2 bases, with 8 bases between them. Germline values: CDR1 KGHSH, CDR2 LQKENI. CDR3 amino acids: CASSRDKQETQYF. CDR3 DNA sequence: TGTGCCAGCTCACGGGACAAGCAAGAGACCCAGTACTTC.

This clone was seen at least ten times. The chain uses TRBV28 and TRBJ1-1; D call uncertain. Trimming took off 4 bases at V and 5 bases at J, with 17 bases between the two ends. The CDR3 loop spans 15 amino acids. Germline V CDR1 and CDR2: MDHEN, SYDVKM. The CDR3 bases are TGTGCCAGCAGTTCCATGACCCGGATAGGGACTGAAGCTTTCTTT. This gives the protein CASSSMTRIGTEAFF. The full variable domain, rest sourced from reference TRBV28 and TRBJ1-1, is DVKVTQSSRYLVKRTGEKVFLECVQDMDHENMFWYRQDPGLGLRLIYFSYDVKMKEKGDIPEGYSVSREKKERFSLILESASTNQTSMYLCASSSMTRIGTEAFFGQGTRLTVV.